These 21 T cell receptor beta chains came from one sample sequenced in a study of tissue T cells after allogeneic stem cell transplantation. Time point in this sample: mouse harvest day 7 after allogeneic transplant. Tail vein injection delivered 10^7 T-cell-depleted bone marrow cells and 10^6 splenic CD5+ T cells. The method was immunoSEQ multiplex PCR; TCRdb's version includes in-frame clones alone and lacks a portion of them. The sample lists thousands of clones; 40% to 45% were seen once. The source material was skin. All receptors derive from a female BALB/c mouse given C57BL/6 T cells with graft-versus-host disease after an allogeneic hematopoietic cell transplant.

Concerning this clone itself: Mouse names are used for the genes. The read gets to within 1 residue of the CDR3 end, and the germline J gene fills in the rest. This chain links TRBV26 with TRBJ2-4; 8 bases are a match to TRBD2. The CDR3 runs to 15 residues. CDR1 and CDR2 (germline): KGHPV, FQNQEV (reference sequence). Trimming at V came to 6 bases and at J to 0 bases, leaving 5 bases not matched to a gene. Partial CDR3 DNA: TGTGCCAGCAGCCTATACTGGGGGAGTCAAAACACCTTGTAC. It encodes CASSLYWGSQNTLY. The entire CDR3 reads CASSLYWGSQNTLYF.

This clone was counted a single time. Each gene name is a mouse one. The CDR3 loop is CAWSLGTGHNSPLYF. CDR3 DNA (partial): TGTGCCTGGAGTCTAGGGACAGGGCATAATTCGCCCCTCTAC. The rearrangement links TRBV31 to TRBJ1-6; TRBD1 matches 9 bases. Read coverage stops 1 residue before the CDR3 terminus; the germline J gene supplies the remainder. TRBJ1-6 is treated as an ORF (open reading frame) with a function not yet certain. The CDR3 has 15 amino acids. Unmatched junction bases numbered 2, after V lost 0 bases and J lost 5 bases. Germline CDR1 GKSSPN, CDR2 SITVG.

Note on this clone: The gene names given are mouse names. The read falls 1 residue short of the CDR3 end, and the missing part is taken from the germline J gene. This sequence joins TRBV26 and TRBJ1-1; D not resolved. Germline lookup yields CDR1 KGHPV and CDR2 FQNQEV (reference sequence). The CDR3 contains 13 residues. The germline V and J ends were trimmed by 1 base and 1 base, with 4 bases remaining between them. The CDR3 protein is CASSLWGNTEVFF. Partial CDR3 DNA: TGTGCCAGCAGTCTGTGGGGGAACACAGAAGTCTTC.

This clone has a handful of counts. The listed genes are named as in mouse. The CDR3 extends 1 residue past the end of the read, so its final part is completed from the germline J gene. The V gene is TRBV23, the J gene TRBJ1-4; no check of the table's D call, TRBD1, against the DNA was made. The CDR3 contains 15 residues. The germline gives CDR1 KGHTA, CDR2 FQNQQP. CDR3 residues: CSSSPTGFSNERLFF. The sequenced part of the CDR3 DNA is TGCTCCAGCAGTCCCACAGGGTTTTCCAACGAAAGATTATTT.

With regard to this clone: Mouse names are used for the genes. The CDR3 end lies 1 residue beyond the end of the read and is filled in from the germline J gene. Additional DNA sequences in this sample encode the identical CDR3. The rearrangement joins TRBV26 to TRBJ2-4; D is perhaps TRBD1 (5 bases). The CDR3 totals 13 residues. V gave up 6 bases and J gave up 0 bases, with 7 bases separating them. Germline values: CDR1 KGHPV, CDR2 FQNQEV (reference sequence). The sequenced part of the CDR3 DNA is TGTGCCAGCAGGCAGGGAAGTCAAAACACCTTGTAC. Protein sequence: CASRQGSQNTLY. The whole CDR3 is CASRQGSQNTLYF.

This clone was counted only a few times. Gene names are mouse gene names. The read terminates 1 residue ahead of where the CDR3 ends, so the germline J gene completes it. The genes are TRBV16 and TRBJ2-7; D remains unclear. Trimming cost V 0 bases and J 4 bases, with 4 bases left between them. This CDR3 contains 12 residues. CDR1 and CDR2 from the germline V gene are SGHSA and FRNQAP. The DNA read from the CDR3 is TGTGCAAGCAGCTTAGAGAGATATGAACAGTAC. It translates to CASSLERYEQY. From start to end, the CDR3 is CASSLERYEQYF. Using reference TRBV16 and TRBJ2-7 for the parts outside the CDR3, the full variable domain is NAGVIQTPRHKVTGKGQEATLWCEPISGHSAVFWYRQTIVQGLEFLTYFRNQAPIDDSGMPKERFSAQMPNQSHSTLKIQSTQPQDSAVYLCASSLERYEQYFGPGTRLTVL.

Only a few counts were recorded for this clone. Gene names are mouse gene names. The read finishes 1 residue shy of the CDR3 end, and the germline J gene is used to complete it. V gene TRBV29 combines with J gene TRBJ1-5, with 7 bases matching TRBD1. This CDR3 has 14 residues. Germline V gene lookup returns CDR1 MSHET and CDR2 SYDVDS. V lost 5 bases, J lost 1 base, and 2 bases stayed unmatched. The CDR3 loop is CASSPGGNNQAPLF. The covered CDR3 bases are TGTGCTAGCAGTCCAGGGGGAAACAACCAGGCTCCGCTT. Filled out from reference TRBV29 and TRBJ1-5, the complete variable domain reads DMKVTQMPRYLIKRMGENVLLECGQDMSHETMYWYRQDPGLGLQLIYISYDVDSNSEGDIPKGYRVSRKKREHFSLILDSAKTNQTSVYFCASSPGGNNQAPLFGEGTRLSVL.

This clone is categorized as medium-sized. The gene names here belong to mouse. The observed sequence ends 1 residue before the CDR3 terminus, with the missing tail filled in from the germline J gene. The chain combines TRBV3 with TRBJ2-7; no definite D call. There are 12 residues in the CDR3. V gave up 0 bases and J gave up 5 bases, with 5 bases separating them. From germline, CDR1 is SNHLY and CDR2 FYNGKV (reference sequence). CDR3 residues: CASSLALDEQYF. CDR3 DNA, as far as it was read: TGTGCCAGCAGCTTAGCTCTGGATGAACAGTAC.

This clone was recorded a few times. Mouse gene names and germline throughout. The DNA ends 1 residue before the CDR3 does, and the rest of the CDR3 is filled in from the germline J gene. The gene calls are TRBV23 and TRBJ1-2; TRBD1, the table's D call, was not compared with the DNA. Germline V CDR1 and CDR2: KGHTA, FQNQQP. This CDR3 spans 14 amino acids. The sequenced CDR3 bases are TGCTCCAGCAGCCCACAGGGGGCGGGCTCCGACTACACC. Translated, it gives CSSSPQGAGSDYT. The full CDR3 protein is CSSSPQGAGSDYTF.

This clone is classed as medium-sized. Genes and germline are mouse. The read gets to within 1 residue of the CDR3 end, and the germline J gene fills in the rest. The chain joins TRBV26 to TRBJ2-5, with D uncertain. Germline V gives CDR1 KGHPV, CDR2 FQNQEV (reference sequence). The V end lost 5 bases, the J end lost 4 bases, and 7 bases lay between the germline ends. This CDR3 has 12 residues. CDR3: CASSRGKDTQYF. The CDR3 DNA, read in part, is TGTGCCAGCAGTAGAGGGAAAGACACCCAGTAC.

Remarks on this clone: Here the gene names and germline are mouse. The read finishes 1 residue shy of the CDR3 end, and the germline J gene is used to complete it. The J gene is TRBJ2-1, the V gene TRBV14; a possible D gene is TRBD1 (5 bases). Germline V gene data show CDR1 as SGHDT and CDR2 as FRDEAV. V gave up 9 bases and J gave up 0 bases, with 7 bases separating them. The CDR3 has 12 amino acids. The part of the CDR3 DNA that was read is TGTGCCATCAGGGATAACTATGCTGAGCAGTTC. This gives the protein CAIRDNYAEQF. The whole CDR3 region reads CAIRDNYAEQFF. Full variable domain (outside the CDR3, taken from reference TRBV14 and TRBJ2-1): EAGVTQSPRYAVLQEGQAVSFWCDPISGHDTLYWYQQPRDQGPQLLVYFRDEAVIDNSQLPSDRFSAVRPKGTNSTLKIQSAKQGDTATYLCAIRDNYAEQFFGPGTRLTVL.

A single count supports this clone. Gene labels here are mouse ones. The CDR3 extends 1 residue past the end of the read, so its final part is completed from the germline J gene. The chain employs TRBV26 and TRBJ1-6; 7 nucleotides line up with TRBD1. TRBJ1-6 is known as an ORF, though its function is uncertain. Germline V gives CDR1 KGHPV, CDR2 FQNQEV (reference sequence). V trimming: 0 bases; J trimming: 7 bases; junction bases outside the gene matches: 3. This CDR3 contains 15 residues. Incomplete CDR3 DNA: TGTGCCAGCAGTCTGTCGCAGGGGGGCAATTCGCCCCTCTAC. Translating gives CASSLSQGGNSPLY. The entire CDR3 is CASSLSQGGNSPLYF.

This clone has just a few counts. The genes are named according to mouse. Coverage ceases 1 residue before the CDR3 finishes, and the germline J gene fills in the end. The rearrangement joins TRBV26 to TRBJ2-5, with TRBD2 matching 14 bases. The CDR3 spans 15 residues. Per the germline V gene, CDR1 is KGHPV and CDR2 is FQNQEV (reference sequence). Trimming took 8 bases from V and 5 from J; bases not matched to a gene: 6. CDR3: CASVRDWGGADTQYF. The CDR3 DNA, read in part, is TGTGCCAGCGTCCGGGACTGGGGGGGCGCAGACACCCAGTAC. Variable domain in full (rest from reference TRBV26 and TRBJ2-5): NSKVIQTPRYLVKGQGQKAKMRCIPEKGHPVVFWYQQNKNNEFKFLINFQNQEVLQQIDMTEKRFSAECPSNSPCSLEIQSSEAGDSALYLCASVRDWGGADTQYFGPGTRLLVL.

With respect to this clone: Mouse gene names and germline throughout. The read terminates 1 residue before the CDR3 end, so the remaining end is supplied by the germline J gene. The chain employs TRBV15 and TRBJ1-3, with TRBD1 as a possible D gene (5 bases). The V end lost 4 bases, the J end lost 0 bases, and 7 bases lay between the germline ends. From germline, CDR1 is SGHND and CDR2 FRSKSL. The CDR3 loop spans 14 amino acids. The covered CDR3 bases are TGTGCCAGCAGTTGGGGGTCTTCTGGAAATACGCTCTAT. This gives the protein CASSWGSSGNTLY. Given in full, the CDR3 is CASSWGSSGNTLYF.

This clone was picked up a small number of times. Gene labels here are mouse ones. The CDR3 end falls 1 residue outside the read, so it is completed with the germline J gene. The chain employs TRBV16 and TRBJ1-2, with TRBD1 matching 7 bases. CDR1 is SGHSA and CDR2 is FRNQAP in the germline V gene. The CDR3 runs to 14 residues. V was clipped by 1 base and J by 4 bases; unmatched bases: 3. The CDR3 reads CASSLVAGGSDYTF. The part of the CDR3 DNA that was read is TGTGCAAGCAGCTTAGTAGCAGGGGGCTCCGACTACACC.

Worth noting for this clone: Mouse gene names apply. CDR3 bases read: TGTGCCAGCAGCTTAGCTTGGGGGGGGCGAAACACCGGGCAGCTCTAC. Its protein product is CASSLAWGGRNTGQLY. The full-length CDR3 reads as CASSLAWGGRNTGQLYF. The chain is built from TRBV3 and TRBJ2-2; the match to TRBD2 covers 8 bases. The missing CDR3 end, 1 residue past where the read stops, is filled in from the germline J gene. V was pared by 0 bases and J by 1 base, with 4 bases of the junction left unmatched. The CDR3 covers 17 residues. From germline, CDR1 is SNHLY and CDR2 FYNGKV (reference sequence).

This clone was seen only a few times. Gene names and germline match the mouse. The read ends 1 residue before the CDR3 terminus; that terminus is restored from the germline J gene. The chain employs TRBV26 and TRBJ1-2; 10 bases map to TRBD1. The CDR3 spans 13 residues. From germline, CDR1 is KGHPV and CDR2 FQNQEV (reference sequence). With V trimmed by 6 bases and J by 3 bases, 1 base remained unmatched. The CDR3 here is CASRTGGHSDYTF. The CDR3 DNA, read in part, is TGTGCCAGCAGGACAGGGGGCCACTCCGACTACACC.

This clone has just a few counts. Gene names and germline refer to mouse. The CDR3 goes on 1 residue after the read ends, and that part is filled in from the germline J gene. The rearrangement links TRBV26 to TRBJ1-1; 9 positions match TRBD1. The CDR3 runs 14 residues. With V trimmed by 6 bases and J by 7 bases, 9 bases remained unmatched. Germline V gene lookup returns CDR1 KGHPV and CDR2 FQNQEV (reference sequence). The CDR3 here is CASSSGTGTVEVFF. The sequenced part of the CDR3 DNA is TGTGCCAGCAGCTCCGGGACAGGGACGGTAGAAGTCTTC.

As for this clone: Gene names are the mouse ones. The missing CDR3 end, 1 residue past where the read stops, is filled in from the germline J gene. The gene calls are TRBV26 and TRBJ1-4; 11 bases are a match to TRBD1. This CDR3 has 15 amino acids. J gave up 4 bases and V 4 bases, and 2 bases lay outside the gene matches. Germline-derived CDR1 and CDR2 are KGHPV and FQNQEV (reference sequence). CDR3 amino acids: CASSRTGGFNERLFF. Partial CDR3 DNA: TGTGCCAGCAGTCGGACAGGGGGCTTCAACGAAAGATTATTT.

This clone has only a few counts. Each gene name is a mouse one. The read comes to an end 1 residue before the CDR3 does, leaving the germline J gene to fill in the end. The gene calls are TRBV17 and TRBJ2-7, with 7 bases matching TRBD1. Per germline, CDR1 MNHDT and CDR2 YYDKIL. Germline trimming cut 1 base from V and 7 bases from J; bases unmatched to any gene: 10. This CDR3 spans 15 amino acids. The chain's CDR3 is CASSRAGTAREEQYF. CDR3 bases read: TGTGCTAGCAGTAGAGCCGGGACAGCCCGGGAGGAACAGTAC.

Remarks on this clone: Mouse gene names and germline throughout. The missing CDR3 end, 1 residue past where the read stops, is filled in from the germline J gene. V and J are TRBV26 and TRBJ1-2, with unresolved D. The CDR3 is 13 residues long. Trimming cost V 3 bases and J 1 base, with 6 bases left between them. CDR1 is KGHPV and CDR2 is FQNQEV in the germline V gene (reference sequence). CDR3 region: CASSLGKNSDYTF. The covered CDR3 bases are TGTGCCAGCAGTCTTGGCAAAAACTCCGACTACACC.